This T cell receptor beta chain appears in the sequencing data of a study of T-cell memory formation after mild COVID-19 (dated by TCRdb to the early 2020s). With regard to the full study: TCR sequence clusters from the two donors were found to be largely donor specific. T-cell clones expanding and contracting after mild COVID-19 in two donors were tracked by longitudinal TCRalpha and TCRbeta repertoire sequencing. The cohort comprised two young, previously healthy adult volunteers, one female and one male. Overall study outcomes, separate from this receptor: The detection of some responding clones in pre-infection memory suggests that pre-existing cross-reactive memory T cells joined the SARS-CoV-2 response. Contracting CD4+ clones appeared mostly in the CM and EM memory subsets, whereas CD8+ clones were enriched in EMRA. SARS-CoV-2 specificity was not confirmed for the second-wave clones peaking on day 37. Only a couple of mild cases were covered by the study, and larger cohorts that include severe cases with pre-infection samples were considered necessary. From day 15 to 85, contracting clones showed balanced CD4/CD8 phenotypes, whereas a second wave of clones that expanded from day 15 to 37 leaned towards CD4+.

The reads were generated on an Illumina NovaSeq 6000. Using 5'RACE with constant-segment primers, TCRalpha and TCRbeta cDNA libraries were constructed, with sample barcodes and unique molecular identifiers added in the process. RNA was extracted from every sample with Trizol reagent. The libraries were amplified in two PCR steps, and the second step added a second sample barcode and Illumina TruSeq adapters. Libraries were sequenced on an Illumina NovaSeq with 2 x 150 bp paired-end reads. The paper's processing steps were these. The reads were demultiplexed and collapsed into UMI-guided consensus sequences using migec v1.2.7. With mixcr v2.1.11, UMI consensuses were aligned to TRA and TRB V and J templates and assembled into clonotypes. Expanded or contracted clonotypes were those called significant by both edgeR and NoisET, with noise models trained on biological replicates. edgeR calls used a false discovery rate-adjusted p below 0.01 and a log2 fold-change threshold of 1. As an exploratory analysis of dynamics, PCA with hierarchical clustering was applied to max-normalized trajectories of the 1000 most abundant clonotypes. Separately sequenced CD4+ and CD8+ repertoires were used to assign the CD4 or CD8 phenotype of responding clones. TCRdb reworked the public reads: Q25 trimming with fastp, MiXCR clone assembly, productive beta chains retained. Each CDR3 protein gets just one entry, which takes the most common genes and DNA from the rows behind it. TCRdb assigned the V and J calls; the authors' analysis was not used. This sample has approximately 300,000 distinct CDR3 sequences in its table, and 8% to 9% of those were observed once. 22% of the sample belongs to the ten largest clones.

PBMCs were isolated by Ficoll-Paque density gradient centrifugation. The CDR3, cysteine through phenylalanine, is 14 amino acids long. Left in the record is the CDR3 DNA by itself, 42 bases read in frame from the first base. CDR1 SGHTA and CDR2 FQGNSA are derived from the germline V gene. Trimming costs V 2 bases and J 8 bases, and their ends lie 15 bases apart. A note on this clonotype: This receptor's antigen is unknown. The sample holds no much larger clone one base away, and base qualities are not on file.

The origin of this receptor is a man aged 18-30 years who had mild COVID-19 (a few samples of this study predate the infection). The sample titles of this study are shuffled in the database, so cell type and time point are left out; the donor was told from shared clones. Sequencing used PBMCs or a T cell subset sorted from them (not recorded which). The rearranged segments are TRBV7-2 and TRBJ1-2; the D gene is not confidently resolved. The DNA sequence is TGTGCCAGCAGCTTAATGACTAGTCCAGGCGGCTACACCTTC. Translation gives CASSLMTSPGGYTF.